A selection of T cell receptor beta chains follows, all from one sample in a study of T cell responses to AZD1222 COVID-19 vaccine. Assay used: immunoSEQ multiplex PCR; TCRdb lists only in-frame clones, some missing. The sample gives fewer than 110,000 clones, approximately 90% of which show up once; roughly 9% is in the top ten. The material was peripheral blood, obtained 28 days after the second AZD1222 dose. The receptor set was obtained from an adult who received the AZD1222 COVID-19 vaccine. CDR3s include the opening cysteine and the closing phenylalanine or tryptophan. The D gene is left open where the match is weak. The size of a clone is reported for some rows only, either as once, few or many, or as a class for expanded clones.

J,D,V,size,CDR3,DNA
TRBJ2-5,-,TRBV4-3,-,CASSQGVGGEGKTQYF,TGCGCCAGCAGCCAAGGCGTCGGCGGAGAGGGAAAGACCCAGTACTTC
TRBJ2-7,-,TRBV11-2,once,CASSLIGVGGAYEQYF,TGTGCCAGCAGCTTAATCGGTGTGGGGGGCGCGTACGAGCAGTACTTC
TRBJ2-7,TRBD2,TRBV7-2,-,CASSLALGTSGVEQYF,TGTGCCAGCAGCTTAGCTTTGGGGACTAGCGGCGTCGAGCAGTACTTC
TRBJ2-7,-,TRBV30,-,CAWSARGPLGEQYF,TGTGCCTGGAGTGCGAGAGGACCTTTGGGCGAGCAGTACTTC
TRBJ1-5,-,TRBV6-1,-,CASSEKTANQPQHF,TGTGCCAGCAGTGAAAAGACGGCAAATCAGCCCCAGCATTTT
TRBJ2-3,-,TRBV28,once,CASSPRTDTQYF,TGTGCCAGCAGCCCGCGCACAGATACGCAGTATTTT
TRBJ2-1,TRBD2,TRBV3-1/TRBV3-2,-,CASSRLGGADEQFF,TGTGCCAGCAGCCGTCTCGGGGGGGCCGATGAGCAGTTCTTC
TRBJ1-1,TRBD1,TRBV18,-,CASSRTTGGGDTEAFF,TGTGCCAGCTCACGTACGACAGGGGGCGGGGACACTGAAGCTTTCTTT
TRBJ1-1,TRBD1,TRBV28,-,CASSPRTGIVTEAFF,TGTGCCAGCAGTCCCCGGACAGGGATCGTGACTGAAGCTTTCTTT
TRBJ2-5,-,TRBV3-1/TRBV3-2,-,CASSQSGQKETQYF,TGTGCCAGCAGCCAATCAGGACAAAAAGAGACCCAGTACTTC
TRBJ2-2,-,TRBV7-9,-,CASSLQAGDGELFF,TGTGCCAGCAGCTTACAGGCAGGGGACGGGGAGCTGTTTTTT
TRBJ2-5,TRBD1,TRBV7-2,-,CASSGTGGAKTQYF,TGTGCCAGCAGCGGGACAGGGGGCGCAAAGACCCAGTACTTC
TRBJ1-1,-,TRBV6-2/TRBV6-3,-,CASSYSKRGGTEAFF,TGTGCCAGCAGTTACTCGAAGAGGGGAGGCACTGAAGCTTTCTTT
TRBJ2-2,-,TRBV3-1/TRBV3-2,-,CASSQASGGRRNTGELFF,TGTGCCAGCAGCCAAGCCTCTGGTGGCAGGAGGAACACCGGGGAGCTGTTTTTT
TRBJ1-2,-,TRBV11-2,-,CASSLDRRTYGYTF,TGTGCCAGCAGCTTAGACAGGCGGACTTATGGCTACACCTTC
TRBJ2-5,-,TRBV7-9,-,CASSPLVGRGGGETQYF,TGTGCCAGCAGCCCCCTTGTTGGCAGGGGTGGTGGGGAGACCCAGTACTTC
TRBJ1-5,TRBD1,TRBV7-9,-,CASSAGQGNQPQHF,TGTGCCAGCAGCGCAGGACAGGGCAATCAGCCCCAGCATTTT
TRBJ1-4,-,TRBV6-2/TRBV6-3,-,CASSSRDSEKLFF,TGTGCCAGCAGTTCCCGGGATAGTGAAAAACTGTTTTTT
TRBJ1-1,-,TRBV5-1,-,CASSQKTGNTEAFF,TGCGCCAGCAGCCAAAAAACAGGGAACACTGAAGCTTTCTTT
TRBJ2-6,-,TRBV19,once,CASSLQRSGANVLTF,TGTGCCAGTAGTTTACAGCGCTCTGGGGCCAACGTCCTGACTTTC